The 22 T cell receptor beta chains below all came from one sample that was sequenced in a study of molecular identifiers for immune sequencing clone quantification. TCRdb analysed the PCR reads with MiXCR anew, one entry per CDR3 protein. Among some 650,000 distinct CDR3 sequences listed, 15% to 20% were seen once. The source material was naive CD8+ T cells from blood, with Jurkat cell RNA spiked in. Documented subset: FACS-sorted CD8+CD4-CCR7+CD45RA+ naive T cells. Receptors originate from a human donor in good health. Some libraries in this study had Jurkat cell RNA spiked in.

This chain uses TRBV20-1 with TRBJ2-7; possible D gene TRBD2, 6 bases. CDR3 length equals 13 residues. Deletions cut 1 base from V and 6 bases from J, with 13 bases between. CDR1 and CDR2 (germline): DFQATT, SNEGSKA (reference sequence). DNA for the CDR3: TGCAGTGCTAGAGGTCCCCTAGCGCCCGAGCAGTACTTC. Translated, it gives CSARGPLAPEQYF.

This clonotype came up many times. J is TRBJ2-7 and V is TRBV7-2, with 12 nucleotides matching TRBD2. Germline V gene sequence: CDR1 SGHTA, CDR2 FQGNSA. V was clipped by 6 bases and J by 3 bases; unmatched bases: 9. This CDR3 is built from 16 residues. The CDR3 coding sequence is TGTGCCAGCAGTTCCCCCGGACTAGCGGGGCACTACGAGCAGTACTTC. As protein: CASSSPGLAGHYEQYF.

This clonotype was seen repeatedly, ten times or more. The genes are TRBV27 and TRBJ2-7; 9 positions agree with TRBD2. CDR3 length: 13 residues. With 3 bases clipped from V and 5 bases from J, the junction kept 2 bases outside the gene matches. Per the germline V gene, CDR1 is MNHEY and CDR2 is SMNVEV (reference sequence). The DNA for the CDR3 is TGTGCCAGCAGTTTTCTAGCGGGAAACGAGCAGTACTTC. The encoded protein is CASSFLAGNEQYF.

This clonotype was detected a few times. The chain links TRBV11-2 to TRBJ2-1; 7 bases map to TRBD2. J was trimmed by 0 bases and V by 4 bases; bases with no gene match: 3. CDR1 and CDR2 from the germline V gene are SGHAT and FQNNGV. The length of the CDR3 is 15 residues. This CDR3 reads CASSSLANSYNEQFF. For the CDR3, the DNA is TGTGCCAGCAGCTCACTAGCGAACTCCTACAATGAGCAGTTCTTC.

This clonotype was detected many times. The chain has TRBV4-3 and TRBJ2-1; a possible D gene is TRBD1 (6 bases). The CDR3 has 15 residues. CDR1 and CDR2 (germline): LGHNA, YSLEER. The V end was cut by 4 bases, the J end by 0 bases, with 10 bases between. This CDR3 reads CASSPQGSSYNEQFF. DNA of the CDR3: TGCGCCAGCAGCCCACAGGGTAGCTCCTACAATGAGCAGTTCTTC.

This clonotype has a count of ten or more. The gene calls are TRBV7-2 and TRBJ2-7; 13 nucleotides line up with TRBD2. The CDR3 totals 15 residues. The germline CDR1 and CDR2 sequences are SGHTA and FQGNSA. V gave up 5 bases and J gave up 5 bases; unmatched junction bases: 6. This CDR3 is CASSRWTSGSHEQYF. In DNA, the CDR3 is TGTGCCAGCAGCCGTTGGACTAGCGGGAGCCACGAGCAGTACTTC.

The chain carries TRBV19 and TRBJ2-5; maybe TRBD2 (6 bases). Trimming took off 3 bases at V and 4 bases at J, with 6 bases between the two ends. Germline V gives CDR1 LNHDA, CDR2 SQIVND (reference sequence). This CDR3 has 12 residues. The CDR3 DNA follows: TGTGCCAGTAGTATGGGGGGAGAGACCCAGTACTTC. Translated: CASSMGGETQYF.

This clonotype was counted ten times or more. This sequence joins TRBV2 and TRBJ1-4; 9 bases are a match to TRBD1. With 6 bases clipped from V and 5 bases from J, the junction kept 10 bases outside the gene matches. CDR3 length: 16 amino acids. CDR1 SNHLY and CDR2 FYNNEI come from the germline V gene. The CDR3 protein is CASRDTGGGSNEKLFF. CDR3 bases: TGTGCCAGCAGAGATACAGGGGGCGGATCGAATGAAAAACTGTTTTTT.

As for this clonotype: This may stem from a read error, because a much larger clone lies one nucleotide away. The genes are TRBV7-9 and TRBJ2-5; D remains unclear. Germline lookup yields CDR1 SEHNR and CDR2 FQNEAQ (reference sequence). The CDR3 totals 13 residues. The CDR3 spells CASSPAGYEIQYF. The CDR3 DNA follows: TGTGCCAGCAGCCCGGCAGGCTATGAGATCCAGTACTTC. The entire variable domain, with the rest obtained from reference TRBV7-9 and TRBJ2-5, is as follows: DTGVSQNPRHKITKRGQNVTFRCDPISEHNRLYWYRQTLGQGPEFLTYFQNEAQLEKSRLLSDRFSAERPKGSFSTLEIQRTEQGDSAMYLCASSPAGYEIQYFGPGTRLLVL.

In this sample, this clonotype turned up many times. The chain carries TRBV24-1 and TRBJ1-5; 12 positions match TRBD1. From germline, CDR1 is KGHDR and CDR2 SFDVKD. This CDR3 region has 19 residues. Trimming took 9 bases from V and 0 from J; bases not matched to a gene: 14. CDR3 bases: TGTGCCACCTCTAACCTGCCGGGACAGGGGGCGTATAGCAATCAGCCCCAGCATTTT. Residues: CATSNLPGQGAYSNQPQHF.

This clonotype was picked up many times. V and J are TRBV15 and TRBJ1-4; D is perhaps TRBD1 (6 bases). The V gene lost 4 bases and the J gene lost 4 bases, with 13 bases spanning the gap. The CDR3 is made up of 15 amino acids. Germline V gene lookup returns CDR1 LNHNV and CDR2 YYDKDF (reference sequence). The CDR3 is CATSTKQGINEKLFF. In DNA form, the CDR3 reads TGTGCCACCAGCACAAAACAGGGAATTAATGAAAAACTGTTTTTT.

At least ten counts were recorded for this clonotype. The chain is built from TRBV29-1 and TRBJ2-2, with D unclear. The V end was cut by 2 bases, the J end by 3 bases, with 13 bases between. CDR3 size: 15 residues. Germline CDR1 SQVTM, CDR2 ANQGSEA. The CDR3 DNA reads TGCAGCGTTGAACTCGATTATGGGTACACCGGGGAGCTGTTTTTT. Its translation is CSVELDYGYTGELFF.

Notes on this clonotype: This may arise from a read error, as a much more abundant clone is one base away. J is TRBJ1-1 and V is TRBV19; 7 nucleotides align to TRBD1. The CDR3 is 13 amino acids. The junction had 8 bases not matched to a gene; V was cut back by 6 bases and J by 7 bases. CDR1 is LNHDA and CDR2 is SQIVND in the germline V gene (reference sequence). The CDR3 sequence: CASSPGTAFEAFF. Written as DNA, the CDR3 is TGTGCCAGTAGCCCCGGGACAGCCTTTGAAGCTTTCTTT.

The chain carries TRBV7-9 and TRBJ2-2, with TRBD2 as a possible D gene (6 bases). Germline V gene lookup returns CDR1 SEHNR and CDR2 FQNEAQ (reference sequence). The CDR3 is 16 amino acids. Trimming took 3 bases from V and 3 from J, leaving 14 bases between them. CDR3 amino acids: CASSFQGGVDTGELFF. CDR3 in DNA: TGTGCCAGCAGCTTTCAGGGCGGGGTGGACACCGGGGAGCTGTTTTTT. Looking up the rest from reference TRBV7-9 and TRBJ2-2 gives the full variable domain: DTGVSQNPRHKITKRGQNVTFRCDPISEHNRLYWYRQTLGQGPEFLTYFQNEAQLEKSRLLSDRFSAERPKGSFSTLEIQRTEQGDSAMYLCASSFQGGVDTGELFFGEGSRLTVL.

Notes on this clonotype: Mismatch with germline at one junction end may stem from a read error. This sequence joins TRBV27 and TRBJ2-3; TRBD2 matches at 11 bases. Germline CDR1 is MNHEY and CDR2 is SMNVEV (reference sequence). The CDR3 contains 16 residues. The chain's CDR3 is CASSPGGLAETDAQYF. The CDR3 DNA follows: TGTGCCAGCAGTCCAGGGGGACTAGCGGAAACAGATGCGCAGTATTTT.

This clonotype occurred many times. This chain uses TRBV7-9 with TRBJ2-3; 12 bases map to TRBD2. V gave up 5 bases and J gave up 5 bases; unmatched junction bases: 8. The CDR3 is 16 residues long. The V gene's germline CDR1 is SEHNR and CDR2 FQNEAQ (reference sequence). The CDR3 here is CASSPRTSGIVDTQYF. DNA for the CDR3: TGTGCCAGCAGCCCAAGGACTAGCGGGATAGTAGATACGCAGTATTTT. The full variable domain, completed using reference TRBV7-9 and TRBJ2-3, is DTGVSQNPRHKITKRGQNVTFRCDPISEHNRLYWYRQTLGQGPEFLTYFQNEAQLEKSRLLSDRFSAERPKGSFSTLEIQRTEQGDSAMYLCASSPRTSGIVDTQYFGPGTRLTVL.

CDR3 amino acids: CASSLARGPGNTIYF. The CDR3 DNA reads TGCGCCAGCAGTCTGGCCCGGGGACCTGGAAACACCATATATTTT. The chain recombines TRBV5-1 with TRBJ1-3; a possible D gene is TRBD1 (5 bases). CDR3 length: 15 residues. Per the germline V gene, CDR1 is SGHRS and CDR2 is YFSETQ. V lost 5 bases to trimming and J lost 2 bases, with 14 bases between them. Full variable domain (missing parts from reference TRBV5-1 and TRBJ1-3): KAGVTQTPRYLIKTRGQQVTLSCSPISGHRSVSWYQQTPGQGLQFLFEYFSETQRNKGNFPGRFSGRQFSNSRSEMNVSTLELGDSALYLCASSLARGPGNTIYFGEGSWLTVV.

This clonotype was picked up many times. CDR3 bases: TGCGCCAGCAGCTTGGGGCCCCAACCCAATGAGCAGTTCTTC. It encodes CASSLGPQPNEQFF. The gene calls are TRBV5-1 and TRBJ2-1; D ambiguous. Per germline, CDR1 SGHRS and CDR2 YFSETQ. The CDR3 loop spans 14 amino acids. V shed 0 bases and J shed 6 bases, with 10 bases lying between them.

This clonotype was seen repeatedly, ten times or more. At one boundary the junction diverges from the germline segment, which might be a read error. CDR3 coding DNA: TGTGCCAGCAGGGAAGTCCCGGGACAGGGGGCAATAGGTCAGCCCCAGCATTTT. Translation gives CASREVPGQGAIGQPQHF. The chain couples TRBV6-1 to TRBJ1-5; 12 positions agree with TRBD1. In germline, CDR1 is MNHNS, CDR2 SASEGT. The CDR3 is 18 residues long.

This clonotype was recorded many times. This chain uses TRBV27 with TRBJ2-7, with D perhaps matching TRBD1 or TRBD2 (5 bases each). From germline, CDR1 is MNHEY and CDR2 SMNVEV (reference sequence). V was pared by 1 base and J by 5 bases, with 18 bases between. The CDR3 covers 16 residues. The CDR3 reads CASSLWARQGSDEQYF. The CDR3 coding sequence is TGTGCCAGCAGTTTATGGGCCCGGCAGGGTAGCGACGAGCAGTACTTC.

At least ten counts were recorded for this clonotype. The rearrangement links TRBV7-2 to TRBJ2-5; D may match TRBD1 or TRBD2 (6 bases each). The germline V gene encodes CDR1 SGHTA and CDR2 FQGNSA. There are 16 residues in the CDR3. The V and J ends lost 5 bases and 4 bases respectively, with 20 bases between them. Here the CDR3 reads CASSEIPPGALETQYF. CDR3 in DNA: TGTGCCAGCAGCGAAATCCCCCCGGGGGCTCTAGAGACCCAGTACTTC.

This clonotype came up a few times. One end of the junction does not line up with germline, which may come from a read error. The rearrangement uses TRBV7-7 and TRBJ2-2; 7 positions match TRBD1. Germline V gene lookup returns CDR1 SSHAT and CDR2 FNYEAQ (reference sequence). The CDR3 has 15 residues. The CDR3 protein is CASSFPTGTAGELFF. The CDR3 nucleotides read TGTGCTAGCAGCTTTCCGACAGGGACGGCCGGGGAGCTGTTTTTT. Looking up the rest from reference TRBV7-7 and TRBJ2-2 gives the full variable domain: GAGVSQSPRYKVTKRGQDVTLRCDPISSHATLYWYQQALGQGPEFLTYFNYEAQPDKSGLPSDRFSAERPEGSISTLTIQRTEQRDSAMYRCASSFPTGTAGELFFGEGSRLTVL.